The 15 T cell receptor beta chains presented below share a single source sample, sequenced in a study of cytotoxic CD8 clonotypes in ibrutinib-treated CLL. This table comes from immunoSEQ multiplex PCR, and its TCRdb copy is limited to in-frame clones, with some not included. This table has 150,000 or so clones, 80% appearing once. Here the sequenced sample was PBMCs, taken after 36 months of ibrutinib treatment. Every receptor here comes from a human donor with chronic lymphocytic leukemia.

The gene calls are TRBV5-1 and TRBJ1-5; D is possibly TRBD1 (5 bases). Trimming stripped 4 bases from V and 1 base from J, with 9 bases between. The CDR3 runs to 14 residues. Germline CDR1 and CDR2: SGHRS and YFSETQ. CDR3 sequence reads: CASSTGPSNQPQHF. Written as DNA, the CDR3 is TGCGCCAGCAGCACGGGACCGAGCAATCAGCCCCAGCATTTT. Full variable domain (rest looked up from reference TRBV5-1 and TRBJ1-5): KAGVTQTPRYLIKTRGQQVTLSCSPISGHRSVSWYQQTPGQGLQFLFEYFSETQRNKGNFPGRFSGRQFSNSRSEMNVSTLELGDSALYLCASSTGPSNQPQHFGDGTRLSIL.

The sample holds a few counts of this clone. The V call is TRBV21-1, the J call TRBJ1-5. TRBV21-1 constitutes a pseudogene. The CDR3 contains 18 residues. The DNA for the CDR3 is TGTGCCAGCAGCAAACCGGGACGCCATGCGTATAGCAATCAGCCCCAGCATTTT. Protein product: CASSKPGRHAYSNQPQHF.

The V gene is TRBV6-4, the J gene TRBJ2-2; D possibly corresponds to TRBD2 (7 bases). This CDR3 contains 16 residues. The germline gives CDR1 MRHNA, CDR2 SNTAGT. V gave up 6 bases and J gave up 0 bases, with 14 bases separating them. The CDR3 nucleotides are TGTGCCAGCAGGGGGGGGACAACCCCGAACACCGGGGAGCTGTTTTTT. This translates into CASRGGTTPNTGELFF.

The chain combines TRBV5-1 with TRBJ2-7, with 9 bases matching TRBD1. CDR1 and CDR2 (germline): SGHRS, YFSETQ. V lost 5 bases and J lost 5; bases outside the gene matches: 5. This CDR3 has 13 residues. The CDR3 sequence is CASRPGQGHEQYF. CDR3 DNA: TGCGCCAGCAGGCCGGGACAGGGCCACGAGCAGTACTTC.

V gene TRBV9 combines with J gene TRBJ2-1; 8 bases line up with TRBD1. Germline CDR1 SGDLS, CDR2 YYNGEE. The CDR3 sequence is 17 residues long. Unmatched junction bases numbered 14, after V lost 4 bases and J lost 5 bases. The chain's CDR3 is CASSSRTGFKEDNEQFF. DNA of the CDR3: TGTGCCAGCAGCTCCCGGACAGGGTTTAAGGAGGACAATGAGCAGTTCTTC.

The V and J genes are TRBV2 and TRBJ2-7; 7 bases fit TRBD1. Germline values: CDR1 SNHLY, CDR2 FYNNEI. The CDR3 contains 13 residues. After removal of 6 bases from V and 2 bases from J, the junction contained 4 bases not matched to a gene. DNA for the CDR3: TGTGCCAGCAGGGAACAGGGGCCCTACGAGCAGTACTTC. Translated: CASREQGPYEQYF. The whole variable domain, remainder taken from reference TRBV2 and TRBJ2-7, is EPEVTQTPSHQVTQMGQEVILRCVPISNHLYFYWYRQILGQKVEFLVSFYNNEISEKSEIFDDQFSVERPDGSNFTLKIRSTKLEDSAMYFCASREQGPYEQYFGPGTRLTVT.

The genes are TRBV7-2 and TRBJ2-1, with 9 positions matching TRBD2. The CDR3 totals 15 residues. Germline loops: CDR1 SGHTA, CDR2 FQGNSA. The junction had 1 base not matched to a gene; V was cut back by 1 base and J by 3 bases. CDR3 nucleotide sequence: TGTGCCAGCAGCTTAGTAGCGGGAGTCTACAATGAGCAGTTCTTC. Its protein is CASSLVAGVYNEQFF.

The chain carries TRBV11-2 and TRBJ2-7; D not certain. V gave up 0 bases and J gave up 6 bases, with 6 bases separating them. The CDR3 is 12 residues long. Germline values: CDR1 SGHAT, CDR2 FQNNGV. The DNA for the CDR3 is TGTGCCAGCAGCTTAGATTTGGGCGAGCAGTACTTC. It encodes CASSLDLGEQYF.

The chain joins TRBV4-1 to TRBJ2-1, with 10 bases identical to TRBD2. This CDR3 is built from 14 residues. Trimming removed 6 bases from V and 8 bases from J; junction bases left unmatched: 7. CDR1 is MGHRA and CDR2 is YSYEKL in the germline V gene. CDR3 DNA: TGCGCCAGCAGTAAGAGCCTAGCGGGAGATGAGCAGTTCTTC. Protein product: CASSKSLAGDEQFF.

The chain is built from TRBV9 and TRBJ2-4, with D hard to call. There are 13 residues in the CDR3. V lost 0 bases to trimming and J lost 5 bases, with 6 bases between them. Germline CDR1 is SGDLS and CDR2 is YYNGEE. Written as DNA, the CDR3 is TGTGCCAGCAGCGTAGATCCTCAAAACATTCAGTACTTC. Translating gives CASSVDPQNIQYF.

This clone was observed once. The genes are TRBV5-1 and TRBJ2-3, with D maybe TRBD1 (6 bases). This CDR3 spans 15 amino acids. Looked up from germline, CDR1 is SGHRS and CDR2 is YFSETQ. Trimming shortened V by 0 bases and J by 2 bases, and 10 bases separated the two germline ends. This chain's CDR3 is CASSLGQVLTDTQYF. The CDR3 region has the DNA TGCGCCAGCAGCTTGGGACAGGTCCTCACAGATACGCAGTATTTT.

The chain combines TRBV4-1 with TRBJ1-1, with D possibly matching TRBD1 (5 bases). V was shortened by 0 bases and J by 3 bases, with 8 bases between the two germline ends. The CDR3 runs to 14 residues. The germline V gene has CDR1 MGHRA and CDR2 YSYEKL. The CDR3 sequence: CASSQDWGYTEAFF. CDR3 nucleotides: TGCGCCAGCAGCCAAGATTGGGGGTACACTGAAGCTTTCTTT.

The chain couples TRBV7-7 to TRBJ2-3; 8 bases line up with TRBD2. CDR3 size: 14 residues. CDR1 SSHAT and CDR2 FNYEAQ come from the germline V gene (reference sequence). V was pared by 0 bases and J by 6 bases, with 2 bases of the junction left unmatched. The CDR3 DNA reads as TGTGCCAGCAGCTTAGCCAGCGGGAGTGATACGCAGTATTTT. Amino acids: CASSLASGSDTQYF.

The rearrangement joins TRBV7-9 to TRBJ2-7; the D is unclear. With 1 base removed from V and 5 bases from J, the gap between germline ends came to 6 bases. Germline values: CDR1 SEHNR, CDR2 FQNEAQ (reference sequence). The CDR3 contains 12 residues. The CDR3 DNA reads as TGTGCCAGCAGCTTAGTGCTGAACGAGCAGTACTTC. The encoded protein is CASSLVLNEQYF.

This sequence joins TRBV30 and TRBJ2-3; 7 bases line up with TRBD2. V dropped 0 bases and J dropped 4; count of bases not matched to a gene: 7. CDR1 and CDR2 from the germline V gene are GTSNPN and SVGIG (reference sequence). The CDR3 extends over 15 amino acids. The CDR3 DNA reads as TGTGCCTGGAGTGTTGGCGGGAGCGGCGCAGATACGCAGTATTTT. This translates into CAWSVGGSGADTQYF.